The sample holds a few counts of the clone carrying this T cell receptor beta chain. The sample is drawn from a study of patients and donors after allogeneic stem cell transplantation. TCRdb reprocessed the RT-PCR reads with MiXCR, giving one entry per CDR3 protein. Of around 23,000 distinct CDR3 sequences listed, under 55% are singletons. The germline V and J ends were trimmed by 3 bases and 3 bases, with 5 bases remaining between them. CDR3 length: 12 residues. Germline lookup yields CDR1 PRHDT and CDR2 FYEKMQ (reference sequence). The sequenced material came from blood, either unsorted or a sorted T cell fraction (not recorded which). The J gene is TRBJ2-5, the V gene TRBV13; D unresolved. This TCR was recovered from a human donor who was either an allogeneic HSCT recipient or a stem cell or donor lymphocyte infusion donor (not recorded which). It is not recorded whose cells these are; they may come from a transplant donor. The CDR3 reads CASSLLKETQYF. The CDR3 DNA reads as TGTGCCAGCAGCTTGTTGAAAGAGACCCAGTACTTC. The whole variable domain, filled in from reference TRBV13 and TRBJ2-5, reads AAGVIQSPRHLIKEKRETATLKCYPIPRHDTVYWYQQGPGQDPQFLISFYEKMQSDKGSIPDRFSAQQFSDYHSELNMSSLELGDSALYFCASSLLKETQYFGPGTRLLVL.